A single sample gave rise to the 16 T cell receptor beta chains below, sequenced in a study of blood T cell repertoires in COVID-19. Assay used: immunoSEQ multiplex PCR; TCRdb lists only in-frame clones, some missing. This table holds about 400,000 clones, roughly 89% found once. The sample consisted of peripheral blood. The receptors stem from a young woman with acute or convalescent COVID-19.

This chain uses TRBV6-1 with TRBJ2-5, with a tentative D call TRBD1 (5 bases). CDR1 is MNHNS and CDR2 is SASEGT in the germline V gene. CDR3 length: 15 amino acids. Trimming removed 3 bases from V and 0 bases from J, with 11 bases in between. The CDR3 coding sequence is TGTGCCAGCAGTGATCCGCGACAGTACCAAGAGACCCAGTACTTC. This gives the protein CASSDPRQYQETQYF.

The chain has TRBV9 and TRBJ1-2; 12 bases line up with TRBD1. V lost 3 bases to trimming and J lost 7 bases; unmatched junction nucleotides: 7. The CDR3 loop spans 15 amino acids. CDR1 SGDLS and CDR2 YYNGEE come from the germline V gene. The CDR3: CASSALGQGAGGYTF. CDR3 sequence (DNA): TGTGCCAGCAGCGCTCTGGGACAGGGGGCAGGTGGCTACACCTTC.

J is TRBJ2-7 and V is TRBV5-1, with 12 positions matching TRBD1. CDR1 and CDR2 from the germline V gene are SGHRS and YFSETQ. Trimming at V came to 3 bases and at J to 3 bases, leaving 13 bases not matched to a gene. The CDR3 totals 18 residues. The CDR3, as DNA: TGCGCCAGCAGCTGGCTCGGGGACAGGGGGCGAGCCCGCTACGAGCAGTACTTC. Translating gives CASSWLGDRGRARYEQYF. The whole variable domain, remainder taken from reference TRBV5-1 and TRBJ2-7, is KAGVTQTPRYLIKTRGQQVTLSCSPISGHRSVSWYQQTPGQGLQFLFEYFSETQRNKGNFPGRFSGRQFSNSRSEMNVSTLELGDSALYLCASSWLGDRGRARYEQYFGPGTRLTVT.

This chain connects TRBV7-2 to TRBJ2-7, with D tentatively TRBD2 (5 bases). Trimming cost V 5 bases and J 1 base, with 12 bases left between them. Germline V gives CDR1 SGHTA, CDR2 FQGNSA. This CDR3 has 14 amino acids. CDR3 sequence reads: CASSREPASYEQYF. The CDR3 DNA sequence: TGTGCCAGCAGCCGGGAACCGGCGTCCTACGAGCAGTACTTC.

The chain carries TRBV10-3 and TRBJ1-1; 7 nucleotides line up with TRBD1. V trimming: 6 bases; J trimming: 4 bases; junction bases outside the gene matches: 8. The CDR3 totals 14 residues. Looked up from germline, CDR1 is ENHRY and CDR2 is SYGVKD. CDR3 nucleotides: TGTGCCATCAGCCTGACAGGGAGCGGCACTGAAGCTTTCTTT. Translated, it gives CAISLTGSGTEAFF.

V gene TRBV6-5 combines with J gene TRBJ1-1; possible D gene TRBD1, 5 bases. Germline loops: CDR1 MNHEY, CDR2 SVGAGI. The CDR3 runs 15 residues. Trimming pared 6 bases from V and 1 base from J, leaving 15 bases between. CDR3 nucleotides: TGTGCCAGCAGCCGCGTAGGGGCAAAGAACACTGAAGCTTTCTTT. The encoded protein is CASSRVGAKNTEAFF.

This clone was picked up one time. This chain uses TRBV10-3 with TRBJ2-7; TRBD1 aligns across 7 bases. The CDR3 length is 14 residues. Germline lookup yields CDR1 ENHRY and CDR2 SYGVKD. Losses at the gene ends were 4 bases for V and 2 bases for J; bases not matched to a gene: 5. The CDR3, as DNA: TGTGCCATCAGTGGACAGGGTTCGGCCTACGAGCAGTACTTC. It encodes CAISGQGSAYEQYF.

This clone is a singleton in its sample. The chain couples TRBV13 to TRBJ1-1, with D perhaps TRBD1 (6 bases). This CDR3 comprises 16 residues. V was pared by 2 bases and J by 3 bases, with 16 bases between. From germline, CDR1 is PRHDT and CDR2 FYEKMQ (reference sequence). The CDR3 sequence: CASSLRGGISHTEAFF. As DNA, the CDR3 is TGTGCCAGCAGCTTAAGGGGGGGCATTTCGCACACTGAAGCTTTCTTT. The full variable domain, with the rest looked up from reference TRBV13 and TRBJ1-1, is AAGVIQSPRHLIKEKRETATLKCYPIPRHDTVYWYQQGPGQDPQFLISFYEKMQSDKGSIPDRFSAQQFSDYHSELNMSSLELGDSALYFCASSLRGGISHTEAFFGQGTRLTVV.

This rearrangement joins TRBV18 to TRBJ1-6; no firm D call. Germline V CDR1 and CDR2: KGHSH, LQKENI. The V end lost 0 bases, the J end lost 10 bases, and 13 bases lay between the germline ends. This CDR3 is built from 15 residues. The DNA of the CDR3 is TGTGCCAGCTCACCACCGGAAAGCGCGAAATCACCCCTCCACTTT. Amino acid sequence: CASSPPESAKSPLHF.

The chain uses TRBV6-5 and TRBJ2-2, with no clear D. The CDR3 runs 15 residues. CDR1 is MNHEY, CDR2 SVGAGI, per germline. Trimming took off 2 bases at V and 1 base at J, with 8 bases between the two ends. The CDR3 nucleotides read TGTGCCAGCAGTTACCTGACTGTGAACACCGGGGAGCTGTTTTTT. Translated: CASSYLTVNTGELFF.

The chain couples TRBV12-3 or TRBV12-4 to TRBJ1-2; possible D gene TRBD1, 5 bases. The CDR3 has 13 amino acids. V was cut by 3 bases and J by 8 bases, with 13 bases left in between. The CDR3 protein is CASSLEGLSGYTF. In DNA, the CDR3 is TGTGCCAGCAGTTTGGAGGGACTGAGCGGCTACACCTTC.

This chain links TRBV11-2 with TRBJ2-1; 8 bases map to TRBD2. The CDR3 sequence is 15 residues long. V lost 4 bases to trimming and J lost 7 bases; unmatched junction nucleotides: 9. CDR1 SGHAT and CDR2 FQNNGV come from the germline V gene. CDR3 bases: TGTGCCAGCAGCTATCGGGGGGGCTTTGGGAATGAGCAGTTCTTC. Translating it yields CASSYRGGFGNEQFF.

This clone was counted between two and nine times. The V call is TRBV6-5, the J call TRBJ2-1, with D perhaps matching TRBD2 (6 bases). The CDR3 loop spans 14 amino acids. Trimming cost V 8 bases and J 5 bases, with 16 bases left between them. Germline lookup yields CDR1 MNHEY and CDR2 SVGAGI. In DNA, the CDR3 is TGTGCCAGCCTAGCCGGGCGGGGCAACAATGAGCAGTTCTTC. Its translation: CASLAGRGNNEQFF.

V is TRBV14 and J is TRBJ2-1; a possible D gene is TRBD1 (6 bases). Per the germline V gene, CDR1 is SGHDN and CDR2 is FVKESK. Trimming removed 4 bases from V and 4 bases from J, with 14 bases in between. This CDR3 is built from 15 residues. The CDR3 spells CASSLQGRTYNEQFF. DNA for the CDR3: TGTGCCAGCAGCCTACAGGGAAGAACTTACAATGAGCAGTTCTTC.

The rearrangement links TRBV11-2 to TRBJ2-5, with D perhaps TRBD1 (8 bases). The CDR3 spans 16 residues. In germline, CDR1 is SGHAT, CDR2 FQNNGV. V gave up 0 bases and J gave up 9 bases, with 20 bases separating them. The CDR3 here is CASSLDGAKQGGAQYF. CDR3 nucleotides: TGTGCCAGCAGCTTAGATGGGGCGAAACAGGGGGGGGCCCAGTACTTC.

The genes are TRBV5-1 and TRBJ2-7; 9 nucleotides line up with TRBD1. V shed 4 bases and J 4 bases; nucleotides not matched to a gene: 6. Germline V gives CDR1 SGHRS, CDR2 YFSETQ. The CDR3 has 14 residues. The CDR3 is CASSLRGTGYEQYF. The CDR3, as DNA: TGCGCCAGCAGCCTCAGGGGGACAGGGTACGAGCAGTACTTC.